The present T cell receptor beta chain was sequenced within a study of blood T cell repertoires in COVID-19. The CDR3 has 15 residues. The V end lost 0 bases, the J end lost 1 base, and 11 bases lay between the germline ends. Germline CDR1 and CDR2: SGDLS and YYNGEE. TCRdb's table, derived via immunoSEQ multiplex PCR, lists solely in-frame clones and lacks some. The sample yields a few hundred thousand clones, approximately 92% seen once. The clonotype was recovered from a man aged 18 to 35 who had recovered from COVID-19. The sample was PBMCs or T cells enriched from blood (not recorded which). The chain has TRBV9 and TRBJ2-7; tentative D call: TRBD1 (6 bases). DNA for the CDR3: TGTGCCAGCAGCGTAGGGGGTACAGGGTCCTACGAGCAGTACTTC. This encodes CASSVGGTGSYEQYF.